The sequence of this T cell receptor beta chain was determined in a study of CXCR3-negative and CXCR3-positive naive CD8 T cells. Germline-derived CDR1 and CDR2 are MGHRA and YSYEKL. The CDR3 has 14 residues. Libraries of TRB cDNA were made by 5' RACE and carried UMIs. TCRdb re-called the 5' RACE reads and gives one entry per CDR3 protein, without DNA. The repertoire shows 150,000 or so distinct CDR3 sequences; the top ten hold under 0.5%. Cells classed as naive CD8+ T cells were CD45RO-CCR7+CD27+CD95-. The TCR originated in a human donor in good health. Some clones in this sample may be carry-over from other donors' samples. The chain is built from TRBV4-1 and TRBJ2-5; TCRdb gives TRBD1 as the D gene, but with no DNA this cannot be confirmed. Sequenced sample: naive CXCR3- CD8+ T cells from blood. Subset reported: CD45RO-CCR7+CD27+CD95- naive CD8+ T cells lacking CXCR3 (TNR3-). This CDR3 is CASSQDSGVETQYF.